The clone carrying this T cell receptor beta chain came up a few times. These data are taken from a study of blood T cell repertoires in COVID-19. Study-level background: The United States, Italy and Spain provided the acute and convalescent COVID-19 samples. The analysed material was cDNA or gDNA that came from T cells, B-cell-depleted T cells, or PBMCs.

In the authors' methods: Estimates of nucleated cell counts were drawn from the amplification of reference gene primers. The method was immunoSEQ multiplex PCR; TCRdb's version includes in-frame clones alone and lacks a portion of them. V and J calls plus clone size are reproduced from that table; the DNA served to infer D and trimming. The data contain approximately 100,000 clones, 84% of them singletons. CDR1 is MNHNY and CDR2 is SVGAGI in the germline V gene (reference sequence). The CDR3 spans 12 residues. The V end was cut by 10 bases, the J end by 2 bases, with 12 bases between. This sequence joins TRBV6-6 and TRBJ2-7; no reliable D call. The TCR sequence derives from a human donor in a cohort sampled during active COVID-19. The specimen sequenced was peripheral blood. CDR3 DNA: TGTGCCATCGCGGTCGGCCCCTACGAGCAGTACTTC. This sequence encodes CAIAVGPYEQYF.